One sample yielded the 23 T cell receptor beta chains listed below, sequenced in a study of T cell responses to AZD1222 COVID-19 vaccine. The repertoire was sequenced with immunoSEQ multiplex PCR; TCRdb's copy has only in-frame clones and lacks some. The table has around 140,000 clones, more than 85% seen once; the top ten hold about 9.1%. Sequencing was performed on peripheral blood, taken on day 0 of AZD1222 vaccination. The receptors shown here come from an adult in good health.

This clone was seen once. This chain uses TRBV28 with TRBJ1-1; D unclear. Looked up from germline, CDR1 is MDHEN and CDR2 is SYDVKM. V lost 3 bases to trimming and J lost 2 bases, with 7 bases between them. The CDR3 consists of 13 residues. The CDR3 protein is CASSFSKNTEAFF. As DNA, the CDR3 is TGTGCCAGCAGTTTCAGTAAAAACACTGAAGCTTTCTTT.

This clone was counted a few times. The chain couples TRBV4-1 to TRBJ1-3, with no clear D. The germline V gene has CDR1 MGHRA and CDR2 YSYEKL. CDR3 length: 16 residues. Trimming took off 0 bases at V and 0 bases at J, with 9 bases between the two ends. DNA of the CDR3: TGCGCCAGCAGCCAAGATTGGATCCTCTCTGGAAACACCATATATTTT. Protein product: CASSQDWILSGNTIYF.

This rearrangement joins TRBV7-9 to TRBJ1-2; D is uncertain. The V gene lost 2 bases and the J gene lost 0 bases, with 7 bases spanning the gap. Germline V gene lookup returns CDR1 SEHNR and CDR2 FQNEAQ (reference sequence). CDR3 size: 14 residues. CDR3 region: CASSLLLPNYGYTF. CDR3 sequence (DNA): TGTGCCAGCAGCTTATTGCTTCCTAACTATGGCTACACCTTC.

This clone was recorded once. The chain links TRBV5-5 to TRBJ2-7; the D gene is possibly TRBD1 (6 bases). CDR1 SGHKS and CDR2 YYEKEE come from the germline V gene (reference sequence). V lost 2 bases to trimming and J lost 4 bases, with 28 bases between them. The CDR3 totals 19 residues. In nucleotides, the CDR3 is TGTGCCAGCAGCTTCAGAGTGGGTGGGGGCGGCCCTCAGAGGTACGAGCAGTACTTC. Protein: CASSFRVGGGGPQRYEQYF.

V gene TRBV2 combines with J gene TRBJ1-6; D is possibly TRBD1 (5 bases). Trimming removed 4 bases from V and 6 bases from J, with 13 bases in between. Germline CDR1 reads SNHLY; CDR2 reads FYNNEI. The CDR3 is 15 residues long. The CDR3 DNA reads TGTGCCAGCAGTGCAGGGCTCCTTCTTAATTCACCCCTCCACTTT. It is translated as CASSAGLLLNSPLHF.

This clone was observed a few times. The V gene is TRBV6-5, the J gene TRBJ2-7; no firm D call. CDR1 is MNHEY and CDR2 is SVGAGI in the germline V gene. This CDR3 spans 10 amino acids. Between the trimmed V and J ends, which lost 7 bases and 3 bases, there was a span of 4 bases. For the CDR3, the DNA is TGTGCCAGCACCAACTACGAGCAGTACTTC. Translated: CASTNYEQYF.

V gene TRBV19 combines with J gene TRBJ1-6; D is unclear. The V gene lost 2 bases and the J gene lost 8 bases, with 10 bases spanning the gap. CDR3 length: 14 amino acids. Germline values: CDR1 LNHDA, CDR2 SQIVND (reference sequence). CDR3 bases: TGTGCCAGTAGTATACGTAGTCTAGATTCACCCCTCCACTTT. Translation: CASSIRSLDSPLHF.

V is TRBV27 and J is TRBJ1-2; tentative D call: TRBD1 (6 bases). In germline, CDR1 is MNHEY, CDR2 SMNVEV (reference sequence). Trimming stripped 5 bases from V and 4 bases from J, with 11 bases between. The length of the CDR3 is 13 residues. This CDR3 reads CASSIQGRYGYTF. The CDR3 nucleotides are TGTGCCAGCAGTATACAGGGCCGCTATGGCTACACCTTC.

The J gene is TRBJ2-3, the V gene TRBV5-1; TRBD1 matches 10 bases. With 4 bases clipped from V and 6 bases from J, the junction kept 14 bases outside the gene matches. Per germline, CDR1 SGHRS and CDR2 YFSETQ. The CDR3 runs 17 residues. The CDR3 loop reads CASSNPPGTGAWDTQYF. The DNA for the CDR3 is TGCGCCAGCAGCAATCCTCCCGGGACAGGGGCCTGGGATACGCAGTATTTT.

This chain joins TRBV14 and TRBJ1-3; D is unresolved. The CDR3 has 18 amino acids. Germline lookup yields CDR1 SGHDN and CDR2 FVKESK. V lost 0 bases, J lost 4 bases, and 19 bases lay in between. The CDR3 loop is CASSQDFGWSERGNTIYF. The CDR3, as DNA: TGTGCCAGCAGCCAAGATTTTGGGTGGAGTGAACGGGGAAACACCATATATTTT.

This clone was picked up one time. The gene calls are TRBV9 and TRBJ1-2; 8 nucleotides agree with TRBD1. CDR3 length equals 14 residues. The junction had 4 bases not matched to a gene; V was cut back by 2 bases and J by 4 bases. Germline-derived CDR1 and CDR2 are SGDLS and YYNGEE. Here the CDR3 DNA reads TGTGCCAGCAGCGTGGATCAGGGGGCCTATGGCTACACCTTC. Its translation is CASSVDQGAYGYTF.

The CDR3 spells CASSLARGGGSEAFF. The CDR3 DNA follows: TGTGCCAGCAGCTTAGCGCGAGGGGGTGGCTCTGAAGCTTTCTTT. The chain employs TRBV7-8 and TRBJ1-1; D may be TRBD1 (6 bases). V was clipped by 0 bases and J by 6 bases, with 14 bases between them. CDR3 length: 15 amino acids. CDR1 and CDR2 (germline): SGHVS, FQNEAQ.

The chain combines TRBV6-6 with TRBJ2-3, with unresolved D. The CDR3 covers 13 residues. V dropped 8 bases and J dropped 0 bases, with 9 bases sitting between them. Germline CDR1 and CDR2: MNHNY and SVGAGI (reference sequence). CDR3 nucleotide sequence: TGTGCCAGCGGGATGAAGAGCACAGATACGCAGTATTTT. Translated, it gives CASGMKSTDTQYF.

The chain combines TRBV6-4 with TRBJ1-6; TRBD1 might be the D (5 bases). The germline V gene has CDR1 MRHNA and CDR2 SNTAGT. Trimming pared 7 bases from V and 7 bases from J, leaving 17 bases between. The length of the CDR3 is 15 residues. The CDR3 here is CASNRFEGRNSPLHF. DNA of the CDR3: TGTGCCAGCAACCGATTCGAGGGGCGGAATTCACCCCTCCACTTT.

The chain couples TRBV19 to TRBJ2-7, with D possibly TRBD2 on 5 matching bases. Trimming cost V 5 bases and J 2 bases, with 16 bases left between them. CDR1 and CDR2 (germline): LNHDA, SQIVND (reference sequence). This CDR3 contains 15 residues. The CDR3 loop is CASSSRALPTYEQYF. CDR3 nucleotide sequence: TGTGCCAGTAGTTCGCGGGCCCTACCCACCTACGAGCAGTACTTC. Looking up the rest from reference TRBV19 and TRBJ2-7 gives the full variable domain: DGGITQSPKYLFRKEGQNVTLSCEQNLNHDAMYWYRQDPGQGLRLIYYSQIVNDFQKGDIAEGYSVSREKKESFPLTVTSAQKNPTAFYLCASSSRALPTYEQYFGPGTRLTVT.

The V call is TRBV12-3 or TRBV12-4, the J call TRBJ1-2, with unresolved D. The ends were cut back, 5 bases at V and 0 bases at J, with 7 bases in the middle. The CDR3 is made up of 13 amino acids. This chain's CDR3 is CASSPGSNYGYTF. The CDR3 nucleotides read TGTGCCAGCAGTCCTGGGTCTAACTATGGCTACACCTTC.

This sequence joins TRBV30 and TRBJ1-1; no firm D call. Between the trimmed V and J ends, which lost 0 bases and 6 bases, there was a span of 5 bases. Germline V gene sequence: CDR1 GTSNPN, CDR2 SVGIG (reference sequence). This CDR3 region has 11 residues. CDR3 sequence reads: CAWSVISEAFF. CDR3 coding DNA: TGTGCCTGGAGTGTAATTTCTGAAGCTTTCTTT.

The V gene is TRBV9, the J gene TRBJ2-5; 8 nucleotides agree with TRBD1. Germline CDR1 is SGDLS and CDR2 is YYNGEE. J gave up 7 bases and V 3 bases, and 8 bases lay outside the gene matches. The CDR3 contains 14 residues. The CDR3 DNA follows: TGTGCCAGCAGCGAGGGTGTGGGGACAGGGACCCAGTACTTC. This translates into CASSEGVGTGTQYF.

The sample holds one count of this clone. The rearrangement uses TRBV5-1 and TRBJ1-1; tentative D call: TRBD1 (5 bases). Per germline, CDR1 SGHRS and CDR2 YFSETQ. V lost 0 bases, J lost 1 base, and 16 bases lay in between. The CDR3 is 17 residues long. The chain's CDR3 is CASSLVRQGGANTEAFF. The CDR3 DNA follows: TGCGCCAGCAGCTTGGTTCGGCAGGGAGGGGCGAACACTGAAGCTTTCTTT.

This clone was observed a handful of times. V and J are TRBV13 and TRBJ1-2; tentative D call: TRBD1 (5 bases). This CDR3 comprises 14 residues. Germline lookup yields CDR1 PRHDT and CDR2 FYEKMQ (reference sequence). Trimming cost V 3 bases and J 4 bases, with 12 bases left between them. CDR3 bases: TGTGCCAGCAGCTTGAGGTGGGGGGTCTATGGCTACACCTTC. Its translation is CASSLRWGVYGYTF.

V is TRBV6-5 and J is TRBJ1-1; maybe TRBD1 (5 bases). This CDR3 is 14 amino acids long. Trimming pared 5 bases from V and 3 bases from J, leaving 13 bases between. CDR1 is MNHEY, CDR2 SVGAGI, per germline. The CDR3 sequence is CASSITGGDTEAFF. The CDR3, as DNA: TGTGCCAGCAGTATCACAGGAGGGGACACTGAAGCTTTCTTT.

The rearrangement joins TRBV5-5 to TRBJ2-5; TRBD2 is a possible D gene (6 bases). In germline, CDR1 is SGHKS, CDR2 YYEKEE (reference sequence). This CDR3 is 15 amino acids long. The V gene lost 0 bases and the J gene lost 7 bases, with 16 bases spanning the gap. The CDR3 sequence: CASSLDSGSRGTQYF. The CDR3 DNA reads TGTGCCAGCAGCTTGGACTCGGGGTCGCGGGGGACCCAGTACTTC.

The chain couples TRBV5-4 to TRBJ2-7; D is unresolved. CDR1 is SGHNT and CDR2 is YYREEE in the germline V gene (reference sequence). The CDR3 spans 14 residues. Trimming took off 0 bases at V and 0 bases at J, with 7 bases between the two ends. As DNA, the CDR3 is TGTGCCAGCAGCTTGGACTTATACTCCTACGAGCAGTACTTC. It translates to CASSLDLYSYEQYF.